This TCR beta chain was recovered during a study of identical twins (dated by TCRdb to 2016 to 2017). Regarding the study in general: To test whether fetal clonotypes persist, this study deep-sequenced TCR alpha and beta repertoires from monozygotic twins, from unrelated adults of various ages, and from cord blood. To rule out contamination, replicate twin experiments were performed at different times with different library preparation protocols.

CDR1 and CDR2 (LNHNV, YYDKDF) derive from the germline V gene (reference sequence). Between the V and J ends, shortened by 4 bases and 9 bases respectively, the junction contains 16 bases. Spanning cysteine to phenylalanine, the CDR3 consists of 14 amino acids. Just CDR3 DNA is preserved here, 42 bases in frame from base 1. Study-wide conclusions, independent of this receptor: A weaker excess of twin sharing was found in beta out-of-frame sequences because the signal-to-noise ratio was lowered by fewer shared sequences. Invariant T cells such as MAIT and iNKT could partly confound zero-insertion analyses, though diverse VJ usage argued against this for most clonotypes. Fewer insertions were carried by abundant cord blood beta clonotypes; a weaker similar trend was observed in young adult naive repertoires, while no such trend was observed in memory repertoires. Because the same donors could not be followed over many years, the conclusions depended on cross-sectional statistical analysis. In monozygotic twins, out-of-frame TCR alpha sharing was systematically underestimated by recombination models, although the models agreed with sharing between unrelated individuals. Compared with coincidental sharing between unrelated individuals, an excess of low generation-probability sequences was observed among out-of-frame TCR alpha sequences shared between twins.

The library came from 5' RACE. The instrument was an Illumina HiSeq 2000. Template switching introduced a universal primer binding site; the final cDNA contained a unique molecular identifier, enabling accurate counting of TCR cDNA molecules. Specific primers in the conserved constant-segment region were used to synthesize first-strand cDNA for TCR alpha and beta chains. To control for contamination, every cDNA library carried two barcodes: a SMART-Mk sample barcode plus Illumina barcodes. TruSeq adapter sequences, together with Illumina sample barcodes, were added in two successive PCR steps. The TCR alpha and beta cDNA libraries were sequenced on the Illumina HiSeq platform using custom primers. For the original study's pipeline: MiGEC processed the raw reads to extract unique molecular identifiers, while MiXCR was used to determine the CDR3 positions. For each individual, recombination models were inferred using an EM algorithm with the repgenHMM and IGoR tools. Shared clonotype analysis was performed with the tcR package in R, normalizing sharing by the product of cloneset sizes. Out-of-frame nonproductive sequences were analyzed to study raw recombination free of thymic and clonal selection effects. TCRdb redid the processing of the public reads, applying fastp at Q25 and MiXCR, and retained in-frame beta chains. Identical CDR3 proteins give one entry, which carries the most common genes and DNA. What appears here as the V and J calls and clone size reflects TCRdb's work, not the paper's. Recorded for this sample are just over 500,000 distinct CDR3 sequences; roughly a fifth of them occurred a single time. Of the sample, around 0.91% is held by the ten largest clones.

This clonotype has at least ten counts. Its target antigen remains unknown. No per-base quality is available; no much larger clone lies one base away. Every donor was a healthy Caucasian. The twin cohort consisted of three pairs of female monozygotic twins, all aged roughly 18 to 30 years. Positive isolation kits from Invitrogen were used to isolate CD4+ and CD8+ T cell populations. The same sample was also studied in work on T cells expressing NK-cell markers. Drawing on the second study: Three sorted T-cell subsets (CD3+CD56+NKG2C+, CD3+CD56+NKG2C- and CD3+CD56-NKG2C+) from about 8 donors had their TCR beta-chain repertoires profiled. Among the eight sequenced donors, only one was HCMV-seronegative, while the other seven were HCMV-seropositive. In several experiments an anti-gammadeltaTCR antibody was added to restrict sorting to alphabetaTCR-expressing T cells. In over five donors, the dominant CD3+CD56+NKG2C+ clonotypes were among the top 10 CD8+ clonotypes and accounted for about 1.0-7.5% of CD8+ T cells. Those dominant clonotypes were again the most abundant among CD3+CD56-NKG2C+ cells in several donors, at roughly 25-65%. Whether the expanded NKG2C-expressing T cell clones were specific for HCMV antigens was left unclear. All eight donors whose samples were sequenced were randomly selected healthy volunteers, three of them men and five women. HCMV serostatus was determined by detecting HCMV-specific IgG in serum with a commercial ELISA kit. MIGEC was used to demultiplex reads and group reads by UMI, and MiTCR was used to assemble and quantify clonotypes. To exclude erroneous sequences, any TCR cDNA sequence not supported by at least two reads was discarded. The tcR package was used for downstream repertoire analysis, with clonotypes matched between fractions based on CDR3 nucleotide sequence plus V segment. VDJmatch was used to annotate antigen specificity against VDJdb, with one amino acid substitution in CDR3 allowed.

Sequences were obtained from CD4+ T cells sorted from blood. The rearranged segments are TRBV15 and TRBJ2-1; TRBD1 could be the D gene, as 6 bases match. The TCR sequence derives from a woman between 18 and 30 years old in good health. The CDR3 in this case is CATSTGTPHGEQFF. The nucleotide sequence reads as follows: TGTGCCACCAGCACCGGGACACCTCACGGTGAGCAGTTCTTC.